This T cell receptor beta chain comes out of a study of control samples from healthy donors and cancer patients. Profiling relied on immunoSEQ multiplex PCR, and the TCRdb table lists in-frame clones only, not all of them. The sample contains 390,000 or so clones, roughly 90% of which appear only once. Germline loops: CDR1 MGHDK, CDR2 SYGVNS. The V and J ends lost 2 bases and 5 bases respectively, with 12 bases between them. This CDR3 contains 14 residues. The chain uses TRBV25-1 and TRBJ2-5; TRBD2 might be the D (5 bases). The TCR was taken from a man aged 35 to 55 with head and neck cancer. The sequenced sample consisted of PBMCs. CDR3 in amino acids: CASSERGGPETQYF. The CDR3 nucleotides read TGTGCCAGCAGTGAACGGGGTGGTCCGGAGACCCAGTACTTC.